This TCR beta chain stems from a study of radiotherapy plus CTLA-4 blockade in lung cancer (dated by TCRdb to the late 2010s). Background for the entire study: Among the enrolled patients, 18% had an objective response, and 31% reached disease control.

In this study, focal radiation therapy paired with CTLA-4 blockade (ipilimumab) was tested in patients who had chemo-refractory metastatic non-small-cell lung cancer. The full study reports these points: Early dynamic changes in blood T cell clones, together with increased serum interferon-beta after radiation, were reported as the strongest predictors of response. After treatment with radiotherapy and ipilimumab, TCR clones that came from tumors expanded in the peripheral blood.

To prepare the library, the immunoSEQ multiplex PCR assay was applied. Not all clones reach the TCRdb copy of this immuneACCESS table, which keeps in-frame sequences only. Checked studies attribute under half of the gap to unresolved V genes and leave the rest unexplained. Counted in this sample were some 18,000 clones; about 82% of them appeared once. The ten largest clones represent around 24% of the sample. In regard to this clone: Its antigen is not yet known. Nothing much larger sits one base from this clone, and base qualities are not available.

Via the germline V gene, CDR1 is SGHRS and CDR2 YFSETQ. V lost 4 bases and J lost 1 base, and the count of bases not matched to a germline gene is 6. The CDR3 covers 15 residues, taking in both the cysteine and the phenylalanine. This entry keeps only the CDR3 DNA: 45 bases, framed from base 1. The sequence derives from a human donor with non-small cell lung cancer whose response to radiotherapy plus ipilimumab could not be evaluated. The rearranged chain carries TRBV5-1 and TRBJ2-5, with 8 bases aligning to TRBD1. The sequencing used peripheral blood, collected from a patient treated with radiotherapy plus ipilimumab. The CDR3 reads CASSLTGAIQETQYF. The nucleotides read TGCGCCAGCAGCCTGACAGGGGCCATCCAAGAGACCCAGTACTTC.